This T cell receptor beta chain is from a study of early T cells in non-severe SARS-CoV-2 infection. Looking at the study overall: The study sequenced bulk RNA from unsorted whole blood, with chains unpaired.

The protocol attached unique molecular identifiers to individual cDNA molecules. TCRdb processed the 5' RACE reads anew with MiXCR; each CDR3 protein has one entry. Here the sample spans approximately 39,000 distinct CDR3 sequences, approximately 8.9% being singletons. The table lists this clonotype with many counts. A junction boundary mismatches the germline segment, possibly from a read error. The CDR3 is made up of 14 amino acids. CDR1 LGHNA and CDR2 YNFKEQ come from the germline V gene. Material: whole blood. The TCR was taken from an adult who was a healthcare worker with PCR-confirmed SARS-CoV-2 infection or an uninfected control (not recorded which). This chain connects TRBV4-2 to TRBJ2-7; 8 bases line up with TRBD1. The CDR3 protein is CASSQVAGTGLHNF. As DNA, the CDR3 is TGTGCCAGCAGCCAAGTGGCCGGGACAGGCTTGCATAACTTC.